The present entry profiles one TCR beta chain with its context. Its antigen is unidentified. Read coverage stops 3 residues before the CDR3 terminus; the germline J gene supplies the remainder. This sample is part of a study of T cells in women clearing cervical HPV infection. J gave up 4 bases and V 0 bases, and 6 bases lay outside the gene matches. There are 15 residues in the CDR3. Germline CDR1 is SGHDT and CDR2 is YYEEEE. Study-wide points: CIN3+ cases had significantly higher TCR richness than controls; evenness did not differ.

TCR beta CDR3 amplified by multiplex PCR from roughly 1,300 ng genomic DNA. Profiled with immunoSEQ multiplex PCR; TCRdb holds only in-frame clones, not every one. In total, the table holds around 25,000 clones. All donors had a single incident cervical HPV16 infection, not prevalent. Dot-blot hybridization genotyped cervical HPV amplified with MY09/MY11 PCR. The clonotype originates from a woman between 18 and 70 years old with a cervical HPV16 infection that either progressed to CIN3+ or cleared (not recorded which). Sequences were obtained from blood buffy coat. This chain uses TRBV5-6 with TRBJ2-7; 8 bases are a match to TRBD2. The CDR3 bases that were read are TGTGCCAGCAGCTTGGGACGGCGGGGGGTTTACGAG. Its translation: CASSLGRRGVYE. The full CDR3 protein is CASSLGRRGVYEQYF.